Below, 2 T cell receptor beta chains from the same sample are listed, as sequenced in a study of OX40 agonist ivuxolimab in advanced cancers. Libraries were prepared by immunoSEQ multiplex PCR; TCRdb keeps only in-frame clonotypes and omits some of them. Among over 50,000 clones listed, 75% to 90% were seen once. Source: CD4+ or CD8+ T cells sorted from blood, taken in a trial of the OX40 agonist ivuxolimab. Every receptor here comes from an adult with an advanced solid tumor such as melanoma, head and neck, liver or kidney cancer.

The chain joins TRBV6-6 to TRBJ1-6; 7 bases match TRBD1. The V gene's germline CDR1 is MNHNY and CDR2 SVGAGI (reference sequence). V gave up 7 bases and J gave up 11 bases; unmatched junction bases: 17. The CDR3 loop spans 16 amino acids. The CDR3: CASIMRQGPIGTPLHF. In DNA, the CDR3 is TGTGCCAGCATTATGCGACAGGGCCCCATAGGGACACCCCTCCACTTT.

The chain recombines TRBV6-5 with TRBJ1-1; D gene unclear. Germline loops: CDR1 MNHEY, CDR2 SVGAGI. The CDR3 extends over 13 amino acids. Trimming took off 0 bases at V and 3 bases at J, with 5 bases between the two ends. The CDR3, as DNA: TGTGCCAGCAGTTACTCGCGGTACACTGAAGCTTTCTTT. Translated, it gives CASSYSRYTEAFF.